This TCR beta chain comes out of a study of blood T cell repertoires in COVID-19. Between the trimmed V and J ends, which lost 0 bases and 5 bases, there was a span of 7 bases. Germline CDR1 reads SNHLY; CDR2 reads FYNNEI. This CDR3 spans 13 amino acids. Only one count was recorded for this clone. Profiling relied on immunoSEQ multiplex PCR, and the TCRdb table lists in-frame clones only, not all of them. Of approximately 290,000 clones listed, about 90% were seen once; the top ten hold more than 2%. Sequencing was done on a sample of peripheral blood. This TCR was sampled from a young man with active or convalescent COVID-19. The genes are TRBV2 and TRBJ1-1; no clear D gene. The CDR3 DNA is TGTGCCAGCAGTGAAGCGCGAGGGACTGAAGCTTTCTTT. Its translation: CASSEARGTEAFF.